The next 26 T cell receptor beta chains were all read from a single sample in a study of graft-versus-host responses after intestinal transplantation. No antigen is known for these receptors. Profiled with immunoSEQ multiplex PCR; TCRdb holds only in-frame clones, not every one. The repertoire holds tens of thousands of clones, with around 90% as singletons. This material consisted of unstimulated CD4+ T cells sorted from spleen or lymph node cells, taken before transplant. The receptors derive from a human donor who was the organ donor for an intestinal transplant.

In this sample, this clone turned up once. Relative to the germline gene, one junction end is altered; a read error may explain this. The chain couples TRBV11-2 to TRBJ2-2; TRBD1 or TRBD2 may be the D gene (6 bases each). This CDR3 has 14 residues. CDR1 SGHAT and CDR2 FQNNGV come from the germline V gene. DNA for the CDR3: TGTGCCAGCAGCTTAGTGGGGGGCGCCGGGGAGCTGGTTTTT. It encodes CASSLVGGAGELVF. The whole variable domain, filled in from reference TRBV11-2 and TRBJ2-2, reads EAGVAQSPRYKIIEKRQSVAFWCNPISGHATLYWYQQILGQGPKLLIQFQNNGVVDDSQLPKDRFSAERLKGVDSTLKIQPAKLEDSAVYLCASSLVGGAGELVFGEGSRLTVL.

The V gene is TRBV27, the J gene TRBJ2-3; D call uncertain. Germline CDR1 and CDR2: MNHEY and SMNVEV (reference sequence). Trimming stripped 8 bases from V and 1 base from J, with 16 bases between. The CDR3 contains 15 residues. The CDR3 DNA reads TGTGCCAGCGCAAGCCTTGGATTGGGCACAGATACGCAGTATTTT. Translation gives CASASLGLGTDTQYF.

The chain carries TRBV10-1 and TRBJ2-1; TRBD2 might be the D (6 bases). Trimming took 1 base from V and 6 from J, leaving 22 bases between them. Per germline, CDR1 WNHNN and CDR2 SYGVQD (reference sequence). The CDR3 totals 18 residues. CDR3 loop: CASSEFGVVSGDFNEQFF. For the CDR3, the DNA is TGCGCCAGCAGTGAGTTTGGGGTCGTTAGCGGAGACTTCAATGAGCAGTTCTTC.

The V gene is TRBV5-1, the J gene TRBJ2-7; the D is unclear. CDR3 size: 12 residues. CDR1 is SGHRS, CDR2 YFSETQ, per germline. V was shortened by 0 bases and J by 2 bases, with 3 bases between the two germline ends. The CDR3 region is CASSLGTYEQYF. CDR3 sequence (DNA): TGCGCCAGCAGCTTGGGGACCTACGAGCAGTACTTC.

CDR3 nucleotides: TGCAGCGGAGACAGGGGGAACACTGAAGCTTTCTTT. Protein sequence: CSGDRGNTEAFF. The rearrangement links TRBV29-1 to TRBJ1-1, with 8 bases aligning to TRBD1. The germline CDR1 and CDR2 sequences are SQVTM and ANQGSEA. CDR3 length equals 12 residues. J gave up 1 base and V 7 bases, and 2 bases lay outside the gene matches.

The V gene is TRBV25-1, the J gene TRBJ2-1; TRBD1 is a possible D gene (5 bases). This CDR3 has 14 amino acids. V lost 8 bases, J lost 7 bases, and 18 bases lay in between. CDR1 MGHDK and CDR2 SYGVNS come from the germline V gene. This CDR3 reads CASQGWGGVNEQFF. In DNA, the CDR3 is TGTGCCAGCCAGGGATGGGGCGGAGTAAATGAGCAGTTCTTC.

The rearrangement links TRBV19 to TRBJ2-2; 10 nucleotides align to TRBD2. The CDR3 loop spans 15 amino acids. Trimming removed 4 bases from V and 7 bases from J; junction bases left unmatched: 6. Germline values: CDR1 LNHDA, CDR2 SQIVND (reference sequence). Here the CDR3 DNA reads TGTGCCAGTAGTAGGGGGACTAGCGAAAGCGGGGAGCTGTTTTTT. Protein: CASSRGTSESGELFF.

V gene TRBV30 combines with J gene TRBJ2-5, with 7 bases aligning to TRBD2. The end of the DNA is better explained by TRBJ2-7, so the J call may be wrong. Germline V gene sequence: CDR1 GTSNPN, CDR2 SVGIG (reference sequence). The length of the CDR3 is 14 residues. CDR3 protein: CAWSTTSVSYEQYF. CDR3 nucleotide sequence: TGTGCCTGGAGTACTACTAGCGTCTCCTACGAGCAGTACTTC.

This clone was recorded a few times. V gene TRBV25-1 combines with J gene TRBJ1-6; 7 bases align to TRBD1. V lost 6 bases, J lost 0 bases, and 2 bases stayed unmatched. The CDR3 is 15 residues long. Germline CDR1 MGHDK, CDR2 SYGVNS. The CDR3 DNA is TGTGCCAGCAGCCGGGACAGCTCCTATAATTCACCCCTCCACTTT. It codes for CASSRDSSYNSPLHF.

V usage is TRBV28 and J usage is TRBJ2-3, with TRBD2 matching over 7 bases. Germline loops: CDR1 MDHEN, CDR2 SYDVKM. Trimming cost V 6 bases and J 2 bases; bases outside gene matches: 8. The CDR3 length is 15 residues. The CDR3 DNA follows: TGTGCCAGCAGGCAACTCGGGGGGAACACAGATACGCAGTATTTT. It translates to CASRQLGGNTDTQYF. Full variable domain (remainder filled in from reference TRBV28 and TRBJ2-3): DVKVTQSSRYLVKRTGEKVFLECVQDMDHENMFWYRQDPGLGLRLIYFSYDVKMKEKGDIPEGYSVSREKKERFSLILESASTNQTSMYLCASRQLGGNTDTQYFGPGTRLTVL.

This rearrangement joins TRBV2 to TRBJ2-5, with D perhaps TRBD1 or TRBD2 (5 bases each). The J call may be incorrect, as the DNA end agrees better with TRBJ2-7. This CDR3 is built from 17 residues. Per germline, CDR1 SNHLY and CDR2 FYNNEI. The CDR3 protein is CASSEVRGSGISHEQYF. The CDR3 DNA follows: TGTGCCAGCAGTGAGGTTAGGGGATCGGGAATTAGCCACGAGCAGTACTTC.

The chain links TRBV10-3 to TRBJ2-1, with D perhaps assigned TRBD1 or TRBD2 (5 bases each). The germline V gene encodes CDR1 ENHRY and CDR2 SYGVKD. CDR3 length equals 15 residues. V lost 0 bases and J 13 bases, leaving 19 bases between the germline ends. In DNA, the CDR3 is TGTGCCATCAGTGAGTCGGGGCAGGGCGAGGGAATCCAGTTCTTC. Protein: CAISESGQGEGIQFF.

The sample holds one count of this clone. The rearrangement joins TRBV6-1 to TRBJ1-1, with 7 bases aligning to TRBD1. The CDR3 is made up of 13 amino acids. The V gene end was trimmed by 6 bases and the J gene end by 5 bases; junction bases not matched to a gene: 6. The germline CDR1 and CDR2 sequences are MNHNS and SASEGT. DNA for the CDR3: TGTGCCAGCAGACCCAGGGGGAGGACTGAAGCTTTCTTT. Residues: CASRPRGRTEAFF.

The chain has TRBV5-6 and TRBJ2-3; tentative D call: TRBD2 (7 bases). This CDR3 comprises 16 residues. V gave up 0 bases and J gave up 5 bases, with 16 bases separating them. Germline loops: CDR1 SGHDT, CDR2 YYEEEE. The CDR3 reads CASSLEIKGGGDTQYF. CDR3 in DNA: TGTGCCAGCAGCTTGGAGATTAAGGGAGGGGGAGATACGCAGTATTTT.

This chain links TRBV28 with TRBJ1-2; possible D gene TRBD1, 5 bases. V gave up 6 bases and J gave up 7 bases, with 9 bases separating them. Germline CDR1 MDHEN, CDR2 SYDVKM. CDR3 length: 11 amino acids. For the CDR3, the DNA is TGTGCCAGCAGGAAAAGGGGTGGCTACACCTTC. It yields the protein CASRKRGGYTF.

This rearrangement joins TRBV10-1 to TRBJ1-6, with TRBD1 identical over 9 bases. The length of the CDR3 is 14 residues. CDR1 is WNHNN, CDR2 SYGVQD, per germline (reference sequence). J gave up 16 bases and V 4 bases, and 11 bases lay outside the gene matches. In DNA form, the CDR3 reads TGCGCCAGCAGTGCACTTACTATGGGACAGGGTCTCCACTTT. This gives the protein CASSALTMGQGLHF.

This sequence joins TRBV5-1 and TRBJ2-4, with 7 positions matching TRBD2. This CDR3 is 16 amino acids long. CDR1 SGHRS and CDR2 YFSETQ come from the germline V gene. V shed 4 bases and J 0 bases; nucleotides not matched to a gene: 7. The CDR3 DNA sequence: TGCGCCAGCAGCCCCGGGGAGGGTCTAGCCAAAAACATTCAGTACTTC. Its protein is CASSPGEGLAKNIQYF.

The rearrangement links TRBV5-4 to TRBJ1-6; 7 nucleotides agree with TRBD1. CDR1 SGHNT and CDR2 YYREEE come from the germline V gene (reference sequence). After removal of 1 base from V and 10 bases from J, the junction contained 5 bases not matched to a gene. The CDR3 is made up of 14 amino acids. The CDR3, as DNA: TGTGCCAGCAGCTTGCCAGGGGGAATCTCACCCCTCCACTTT. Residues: CASSLPGGISPLHF. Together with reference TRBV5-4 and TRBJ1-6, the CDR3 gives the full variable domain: ETGVTQSPTHLIKTRGQQVTLRCSSQSGHNTVSWYQQALGQGPQFIFQYYREEENGRGNFPPRFSGLQFPNYSSELNVNALELDDSALYLCASSLPGGISPLHFGNGTRLTVT.

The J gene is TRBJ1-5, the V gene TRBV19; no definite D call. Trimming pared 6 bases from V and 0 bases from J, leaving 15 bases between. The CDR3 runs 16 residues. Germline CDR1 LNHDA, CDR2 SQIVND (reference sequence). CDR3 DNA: TGTGCCAGTAGCCCCCAGACACCATATAGCAATCAGCCCCAGCATTTT. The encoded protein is CASSPQTPYSNQPQHF.

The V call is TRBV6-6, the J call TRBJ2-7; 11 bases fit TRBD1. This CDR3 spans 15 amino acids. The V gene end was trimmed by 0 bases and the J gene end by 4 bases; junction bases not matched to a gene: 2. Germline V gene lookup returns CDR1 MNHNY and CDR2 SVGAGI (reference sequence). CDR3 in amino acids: CASSYSDRGRYEQYF. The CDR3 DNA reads TGTGCCAGCAGTTACTCGGACAGGGGGCGATACGAGCAGTACTTC.

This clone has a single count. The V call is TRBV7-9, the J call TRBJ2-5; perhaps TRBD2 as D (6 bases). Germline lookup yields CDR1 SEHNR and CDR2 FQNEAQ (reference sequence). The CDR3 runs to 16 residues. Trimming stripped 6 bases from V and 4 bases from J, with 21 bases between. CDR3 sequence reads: CASRLGTPARGETQYF. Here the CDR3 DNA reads TGTGCCAGCAGGCTGGGGACTCCCGCACGAGGAGAGACCCAGTACTTC.

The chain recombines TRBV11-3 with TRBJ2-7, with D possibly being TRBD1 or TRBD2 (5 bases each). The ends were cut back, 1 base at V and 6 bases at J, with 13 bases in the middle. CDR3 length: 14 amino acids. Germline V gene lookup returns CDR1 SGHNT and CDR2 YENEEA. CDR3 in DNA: TGTGCCAGCAGCTTAGGGGGGAAAAGGGGCGAGCAGTACTTC. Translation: CASSLGGKRGEQYF.

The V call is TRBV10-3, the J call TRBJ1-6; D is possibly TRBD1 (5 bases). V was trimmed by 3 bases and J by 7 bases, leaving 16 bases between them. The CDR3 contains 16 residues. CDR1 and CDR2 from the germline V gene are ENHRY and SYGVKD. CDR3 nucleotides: TGTGCCATCAGTGACAGCCTCAGGGAGGTGAATTCACCCCTCCACTTT. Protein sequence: CAISDSLREVNSPLHF.

This chain's CDR3 is CASGLRTGGEQFF. CDR3 in DNA: TGTGCTAGTGGTTTACGGACAGGGGGTGAGCAGTTCTTC. The gene calls are TRBV12-5 and TRBJ2-1; 10 bases line up with TRBD1. The CDR3 runs 13 residues. Germline CDR1 reads LGHNT; CDR2 reads FRNRAP. With V trimmed by 3 bases and J by 9 bases, 2 bases remained unmatched.

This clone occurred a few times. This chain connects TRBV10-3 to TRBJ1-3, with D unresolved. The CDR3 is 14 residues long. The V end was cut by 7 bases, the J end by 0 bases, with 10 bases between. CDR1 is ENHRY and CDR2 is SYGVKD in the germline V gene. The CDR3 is CAIKVVSSGNTIYF. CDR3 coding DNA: TGTGCCATCAAAGTCGTTAGCTCTGGAAACACCATATATTTT.

CDR3 bases: TGCGCCAGCAGGCTCCAGGGGGGCTCAGATACGCAGTATTTT. Translated, it gives CASRLQGGSDTQYF. The chain couples TRBV4-3 to TRBJ2-3; a weak D match, TRBD1 (7 bases). The germline gives CDR1 LGHNA, CDR2 YSLEER. Trimming cost V 6 bases and J 4 bases, with 14 bases left between them. The CDR3 is 14 residues long.